This TCR beta chain was recovered during a study of Ad26.COV2.S vaccination and SARS-CoV-2 variants. Treatment reported: 15 to 20 received Ad26.COV2.S at low or high dose, single or two shots; about 5 received placebo; per-sample allocation not given. The investigators took samples on day 63 after the first vaccine or placebo injection. The CDR3 is 11 amino acids. Germline assignment: CDR1 SNHLY and CDR2 FYNNEI. V dropped 8 bases and J dropped 6 bases, with 11 bases sitting between them. TCRdb's table, derived via immunoSEQ multiplex PCR, lists solely in-frame clones and lacks some. The table includes about 680,000 clones, roughly 90% detected once.

This sequence joins TRBV2 and TRBJ2-7; tentative D call: TRBD2 (6 bases). Sequencing was performed on peripheral blood, taken in a trial of Ad26.COV2.S vaccine versus placebo. The source of this sequence is a person aged 18 to 59 who received the Ad26.COV2.S COVID-19 vaccine or a placebo. The CDR3 reads CASFGSSEQYF. The CDR3 DNA follows: TGTGCCAGCTTCGGGAGCTCCGAGCAGTACTTC.